The 32 T cell receptor beta chains listed next were all sequenced from one sample in a study of long-term antiretroviral therapy in people with HIV. Researchers report immunoSEQ v3.0 was run at survey level. The protocol was immunoSEQ multiplex PCR, while the TCRdb copy is restricted to in-frame clones and leaves out a portion. The repertoire includes 15,000 to 20,000 clones, around 76% of them detected once, and approximately 6.9% sits in the top ten. The sample consisted of unsorted PBMCs, taken 2.2 years after starting antiretroviral therapy. These receptor sequences come from a man in his forties or fifties with HIV.

This clone occurred a few times. The chain couples TRBV7-2 to TRBJ1-3; no firm D call. CDR3 length equals 14 residues. With 1 base removed from V and 7 bases from J, the gap between germline ends came to 11 bases. The germline gives CDR1 SGHTA, CDR2 FQGNSA. CDR3 bases: TGTGCCAGCAGCTTAGGAGGACGACCCAACACCATATATTTT. The encoded protein is CASSLGGRPNTIYF.

The genes are TRBV5-4 and TRBJ2-7, with D maybe TRBD1 (5 bases). Trimming left V 0 bases short and J 7 bases short, with 14 bases between. The CDR3 sequence is 14 residues long. CDR1 is SGHNT, CDR2 YYREEE, per germline (reference sequence). This chain's CDR3 is CASSLGGARREQYF. The CDR3 DNA follows: TGTGCCAGCAGCTTGGGTGGGGCCCGCCGGGAGCAGTACTTC. Combining the CDR3 with reference TRBV5-4 and TRBJ2-7 gives the whole variable domain ETGVTQSPTHLIKTRGQQVTLRCSSQSGHNTVSWYQQALGQGPQFIFQYYREEENGRGNFPPRFSGLQFPNYSSELNVNALELDDSALYLCASSLGGARREQYFGPGTRLTVT.

The V call is TRBV18, the J call TRBJ1-1; D is ambiguous. CDR3 length: 13 residues. Trimming pared 8 bases from V and 7 bases from J, leaving 17 bases between. CDR1 is KGHSH, CDR2 LQKENI, per germline. The CDR3 DNA follows: TGTGCCAGCAAACCCAATTGGGAGGGTGAAGCTTTCTTT. Amino acids: CASKPNWEGEAFF.

The chain joins TRBV29-1 to TRBJ2-5, with TRBD2 as a possible D gene (7 bases). CDR1 and CDR2 from the germline V gene are SQVTM and ANQGSEA. V shed 6 bases and J shed 5 bases, with 16 bases lying between them. The CDR3 runs 13 residues. The CDR3 nucleotides are TGCAGCGTAGCACCAAAGGGGGGGGAGACCCAGTACTTC. Translating it yields CSVAPKGGETQYF.

The CDR3 spells CASSERGFDYGYTF. Written as DNA, the CDR3 is TGTGCCAGCAGCGAGAGGGGTTTTGACTATGGCTACACCTTC. J is TRBJ1-2 and V is TRBV6-6, with a tentative D call TRBD1 (5 bases). Germline V lookup: CDR1 MNHNY, CDR2 SVGAGI (reference sequence). Trimming took off 6 bases at V and 3 bases at J, with 14 bases between the two ends. The CDR3 is made up of 14 amino acids.

The chain couples TRBV21-1 to TRBJ2-3. TRBV21-1 is a pseudogene. The CDR3 is 14 amino acids. The CDR3 protein is CASSLSTSTDTQYF. The CDR3, as DNA: TGTGCCAGCAGCCTCTCTACAAGCACAGATACGCAGTATTTT.

The chain joins TRBV28 to TRBJ2-7; a possible D gene is TRBD1 (5 bases). The germline V gene encodes CDR1 MDHEN and CDR2 SYDVKM. The ends were cut back, 5 bases at V and 9 bases at J, with 14 bases in the middle. The CDR3 is 12 residues long. The CDR3 sequence: CASSPQGRVQYF. For the CDR3, the DNA is TGTGCCAGCAGTCCGCAGGGCAGAGTGCAGTACTTC.

The chain combines TRBV28 with TRBJ2-3, with unresolved D. The V end lost 5 bases, the J end lost 0 bases, and 12 bases lay between the germline ends. The germline CDR1 and CDR2 sequences are MDHEN and SYDVKM. The CDR3 length is 15 residues. This CDR3 reads CASSTPSPSTDTQYF. The CDR3 region has the DNA TGTGCCAGCAGTACCCCATCTCCGAGCACAGATACGCAGTATTTT.

This sequence joins TRBV5-6 and TRBJ1-5; TRBD1 agrees at 7 bases. J gave up 3 bases and V 3 bases, and 3 bases lay outside the gene matches. The CDR3 totals 14 residues. CDR1 is SGHDT and CDR2 is YYEEEE in the germline V gene. CDR3 in amino acids: CASSSTGINQPQHF. In DNA form, the CDR3 reads TGTGCCAGCAGCTCGACAGGGATCAATCAGCCCCAGCATTTT.

This clone was recorded a few times. The CDR3 nucleotides are TGCAGCGTATACGGAGACGGCCCTTTGGGTGGCTACACCTTC. Amino acids: CSVYGDGPLGGYTF. V and J are TRBV29-1 and TRBJ1-2; D is uncertain. The CDR3 runs to 14 residues. CDR1 and CDR2 from the germline V gene are SQVTM and ANQGSEA. Trimming stripped 6 bases from V and 7 bases from J, with 21 bases between.

This chain uses TRBV5-6 with TRBJ2-5; D remains ambiguous. The end of the DNA is better explained by TRBJ2-7, so the J call may be wrong. The germline gives CDR1 SGHDT, CDR2 YYEEEE. The CDR3 totals 13 residues. CDR3 region: CASSLDNSYEQYF. The CDR3 region has the DNA TGTGCCAGCAGCTTGGACAACTCCTACGAGCAGTACTTC.

This clone was seen a few times. This rearrangement joins TRBV10-1 to TRBJ2-1; 8 bases are shared with TRBD1. Germline CDR1 is WNHNN and CDR2 is SYGVQD (reference sequence). V was pared by 10 bases and J by 4 bases, with 6 bases of the junction left unmatched. This CDR3 contains 13 residues. CDR3 sequence: CANGQGSYNEQFF. DNA for the CDR3: TGCGCCAATGGACAGGGATCGTACAATGAGCAGTTCTTC.

The DNA of the CDR3 is TGCGCCAGCATGGGACCGCTCGACACAGATACGCAGTATTTT. Protein sequence: CASMGPLDTDTQYF. The V gene is TRBV10-1, the J gene TRBJ2-3, with D possibly called TRBD1 or TRBD2 (5 bases each). V was trimmed by 7 bases and J by 2 bases, leaving 13 bases between them. Germline lookup yields CDR1 WNHNN and CDR2 SYGVQD (reference sequence). This CDR3 comprises 14 residues.

The rearrangement joins TRBV7-9 to TRBJ2-3; TRBD1 is a possible D gene (5 bases). V was trimmed by 3 bases and J by 3 bases, leaving 10 bases between them. Germline CDR1 reads SEHNR; CDR2 reads FQNEAQ (reference sequence). The CDR3 loop spans 14 amino acids. The CDR3 nucleotides read TGTGCCAGCAGCTTGAGACAGAGGACAGATACGCAGTATTTT. This sequence encodes CASSLRQRTDTQYF.

This clone occurred a few times. The chain joins TRBV6-5 to TRBJ2-7; D is ambiguous. CDR3 length equals 15 residues. The germline V and J ends were trimmed by 5 bases and 2 bases, with 16 bases remaining between them. Germline CDR1 reads MNHEY; CDR2 reads SVGAGI. In DNA, the CDR3 is TGTGCCAGCAGTCCCGGCCACCCCACTCCCTACGAGCAGTACTTC. Its protein product is CASSPGHPTPYEQYF.

This chain's CDR3 is CASSQDFSLRVTRNEQFF. In DNA form, the CDR3 reads TGCGCCAGCAGCCAAGATTTTAGTCTGAGGGTTACCCGGAATGAGCAGTTCTTC. The rearrangement uses TRBV4-3 and TRBJ2-1; a weak D match, TRBD2 (5 bases). The V end was cut by 0 bases, the J end by 7 bases, with 22 bases between. The germline gives CDR1 LGHNA, CDR2 YSLEER. The CDR3 totals 18 residues.

This clone occurred once. The rearrangement uses TRBV11-2 and TRBJ2-3; TRBD2 might be the D (7 bases). V was pared by 1 base and J by 5 bases, with 16 bases between. Looked up from germline, CDR1 is SGHAT and CDR2 is FQNNGV. The CDR3 extends over 16 amino acids. The DNA of the CDR3 is TGTGCCAGCAGCTTAGGGGGTGGCGGGGGACAAGATACGCAGTATTTT. Amino acids: CASSLGGGGGQDTQYF.

This sequence joins TRBV6-1 and TRBJ2-6, with D hard to call. Germline CDR1 MNHNS, CDR2 SASEGT. V was cut by 10 bases and J by 0 bases, with 7 bases left in between. This CDR3 is 13 amino acids long. The CDR3 loop reads CATEYSGANVLTF. The CDR3 DNA is TGTGCCACAGAGTACTCTGGGGCCAACGTCCTGACTTTC.

This clone is a singleton in its sample. V usage is TRBV6-5 and J usage is TRBJ2-5; a weak D match, TRBD2 (6 bases). The CDR3 runs 15 residues. Trimming removed 4 bases from V and 1 base from J, with 13 bases in between. CDR1 and CDR2 (germline): MNHEY, SVGAGI. The CDR3 loop is CASSSLGTFQETQYF. The DNA for the CDR3 is TGTGCCAGCAGTTCCCTCGGGACTTTCCAAGAGACCCAGTACTTC.

The chain couples TRBV2 to TRBJ2-3; D may be TRBD1 (5 bases). The CDR3 is 15 amino acids. The V gene's germline CDR1 is SNHLY and CDR2 FYNNEI. Deletions cut 7 bases from V and 0 bases from J, with 14 bases between. CDR3 in DNA: TGTGCCAGCAAGGTTCGACAGACTAGCACAGATACGCAGTATTTT. It is translated as CASKVRQTSTDTQYF.

This clone was seen more than once but under ten times. The genes are TRBV4-1 and TRBJ2-5, with 10 bases lining up with TRBD1. CDR1 is MGHRA and CDR2 is YSYEKL in the germline V gene. The V gene end was trimmed by 4 bases and the J gene end by 1 base; junction bases not matched to a gene: 6. The CDR3 runs to 16 residues. In DNA, the CDR3 is TGCGCCAGCAGCCCTCAGACAGGGGGCACCCAAGAGACCCAGTACTTC. This codes for CASSPQTGGTQETQYF.

V usage is TRBV12-5 and J usage is TRBJ2-3; 8 bases are a match to TRBD1. Per the germline V gene, CDR1 is LGHNT and CDR2 is FRNRAP. CDR3 length equals 15 residues. J was trimmed by 2 bases and V by 5 bases; bases with no gene match: 6. The CDR3 DNA reads TGTGCTAGTGGTCAGGGGACAGGCACCACAGATACGCAGTATTTT. Protein sequence: CASGQGTGTTDTQYF.

The CDR3 protein is CASRGYHEQYF. In nucleotides, the CDR3 is TGTGCCAGCAGAGGTTACCACGAGCAGTACTTC. The V call is TRBV7-9, the J call TRBJ2-7; no definite D call. The length of the CDR3 is 11 residues. Trimming removed 6 bases from V and 5 bases from J, with 8 bases in between. Germline V gene data show CDR1 as SEHNR and CDR2 as FQNEAQ (reference sequence).

The rearrangement links TRBV7-9 to TRBJ2-1; the D gene is possibly TRBD2 (5 bases). The germline V gene encodes CDR1 SEHNR and CDR2 FQNEAQ (reference sequence). Trimming took off 5 bases at V and 8 bases at J, with 13 bases between the two ends. This CDR3 spans 13 amino acids. The CDR3 protein is CASSPPSRDEQFF. CDR3 nucleotide sequence: TGTGCCAGCAGCCCCCCTTCGAGGGATGAGCAGTTCTTC.

V is TRBV11-2 and J is TRBJ1-6, with D tentatively TRBD1 (6 bases). The CDR3 runs 14 residues. Germline loops: CDR1 SGHAT, CDR2 FQNNGV. The V end was cut by 4 bases, the J end by 10 bases, with 14 bases between. CDR3 sequence (DNA): TGTGCCAGCAGCTCCATACAGGGAGCCTCACCCCTCCACTTT. It yields the protein CASSSIQGASPLHF.

J is TRBJ2-1 and V is TRBV6-6; tentatively, D is TRBD2 (6 bases). This CDR3 has 12 amino acids. Germline V gives CDR1 MNHNY, CDR2 SVGAGI (reference sequence). Trimming removed 2 bases at V and 9 bases at J, with 8 bases between. The CDR3 DNA reads as TGTGCCAGCAGTTACCAGGGAGGTGAGCAGTTCTTC. Protein sequence: CASSYQGGEQFF.

CDR3 nucleotides: TGTGCCAGCAGCCCAGGACTGACCTCGCGGGAGCAGTACTTC. This gives the protein CASSPGLTSREQYF. The chain combines TRBV27 with TRBJ2-7; TRBD2 is a possible D gene (5 bases). From germline, CDR1 is MNHEY and CDR2 SMNVEV (reference sequence). V lost 6 bases and J lost 7, with 19 bases in between. CDR3 length: 14 residues.

The rearrangement joins TRBV11-2 to TRBJ1-1; tentatively, D is TRBD1 (6 bases). This CDR3 has 14 residues. V dropped 5 bases and J dropped 6 bases, with 16 bases sitting between them. Germline V gene sequence: CDR1 SGHAT, CDR2 FQNNGV. The CDR3 bases are TGTGCCAGCAGCCGCATCAACAGGGCAGCTGAAGCTTTCTTT. Its translation is CASSRINRAAEAFF.

The chain uses TRBV30 and TRBJ1-4, with 8 bases aligning to TRBD1. The V gene end was trimmed by 6 bases and the J gene end by 1 base; junction bases not matched to a gene: 1. This CDR3 comprises 13 residues. CDR1 is GTSNPN and CDR2 is SVGIG in the germline V gene (reference sequence). The CDR3 nucleotides read TGTGCCTGCACAGGGGGAACTAATGAAAAACTGTTTTTT. Amino acids: CACTGGTNEKLFF.

The chain carries TRBV5-4 and TRBJ2-5; D may match TRBD1 or TRBD2 (5 bases each). The CDR3 contains 16 residues. Trimming left V 4 bases short and J 8 bases short, with 24 bases between. Germline CDR1 SGHNT, CDR2 YYREEE (reference sequence). CDR3 coding DNA: TGTGCCAGCAGCCGGAGCCAACAGGCCCGTGGGGGAACCCAGTACTTC. It translates to CASSRSQQARGGTQYF. The variable domain in full, with the rest retrieved from reference TRBV5-4 and TRBJ2-5, is ETGVTQSPTHLIKTRGQQVTLRCSSQSGHNTVSWYQQALGQGPQFIFQYYREEENGRGNFPPRFSGLQFPNYSSELNVNALELDDSALYLCASSRSQQARGGTQYFGPGTRLLVL.

This clone has a handful of counts. The chain employs TRBV5-1 and TRBJ1-2; D might be TRBD1 (5 bases). CDR3 length equals 12 residues. Germline V CDR1 and CDR2: SGHRS, YFSETQ. Between the trimmed V and J ends, which lost 5 bases and 8 bases, there was a span of 13 bases. The CDR3, as DNA: TGCGCCAGCAGAACCGGGGCGGAAGGCTACACCTTC. This encodes CASRTGAEGYTF.

This clone is labeled medium-sized. The gene calls are TRBV19 and TRBJ2-7, with D hard to call. The CDR3 extends over 15 amino acids. V dropped 1 base and J dropped 0 bases, with 10 bases sitting between them. CDR1 is LNHDA and CDR2 is SQIVND in the germline V gene (reference sequence). CDR3 bases: TGTGCCAGTAGTATAGCCCACACACACTCCTACGAGCAGTACTTC. The encoded protein is CASSIAHTHSYEQYF.